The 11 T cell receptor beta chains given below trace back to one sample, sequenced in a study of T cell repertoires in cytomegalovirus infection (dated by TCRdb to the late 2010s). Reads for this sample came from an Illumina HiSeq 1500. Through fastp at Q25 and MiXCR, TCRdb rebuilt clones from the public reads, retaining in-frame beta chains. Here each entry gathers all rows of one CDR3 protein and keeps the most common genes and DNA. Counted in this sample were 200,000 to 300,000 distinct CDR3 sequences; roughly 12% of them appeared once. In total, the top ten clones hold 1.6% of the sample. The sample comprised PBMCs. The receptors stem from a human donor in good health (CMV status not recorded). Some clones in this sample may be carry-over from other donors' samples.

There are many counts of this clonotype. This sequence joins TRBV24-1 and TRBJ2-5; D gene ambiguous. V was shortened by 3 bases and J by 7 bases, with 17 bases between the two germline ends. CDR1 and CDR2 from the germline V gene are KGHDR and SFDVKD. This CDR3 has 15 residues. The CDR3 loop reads CATSDPSGSLRTQYF. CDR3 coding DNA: TGTGCCACCAGTGATCCCTCCGGCAGCCTACGGACCCAGTACTTC.

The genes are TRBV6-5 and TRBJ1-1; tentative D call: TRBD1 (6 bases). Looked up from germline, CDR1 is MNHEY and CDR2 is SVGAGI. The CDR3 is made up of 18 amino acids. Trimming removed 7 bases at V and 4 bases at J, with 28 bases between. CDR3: CASISRGAVAHSSTEAFF. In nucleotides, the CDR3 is TGTGCCAGCATCTCCCGGGGGGCAGTTGCCCATAGTTCCACTGAAGCTTTCTTT.

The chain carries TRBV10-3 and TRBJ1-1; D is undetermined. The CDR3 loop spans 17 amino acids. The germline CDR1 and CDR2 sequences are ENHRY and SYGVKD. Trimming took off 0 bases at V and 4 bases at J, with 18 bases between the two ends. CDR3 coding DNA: TGTGCCATCAGTGAGTCGAAACCGGTAGGGTTGGGCACTGAAGCTTTCTTT. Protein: CAISESKPVGLGTEAFF.

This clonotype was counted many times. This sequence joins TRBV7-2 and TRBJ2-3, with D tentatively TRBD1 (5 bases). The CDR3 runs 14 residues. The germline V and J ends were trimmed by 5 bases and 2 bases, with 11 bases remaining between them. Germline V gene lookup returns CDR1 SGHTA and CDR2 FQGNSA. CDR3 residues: CASSLQVSTDTQYF. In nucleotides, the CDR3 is TGTGCCAGCAGCCTACAGGTGTCCACAGATACGCAGTATTTT.

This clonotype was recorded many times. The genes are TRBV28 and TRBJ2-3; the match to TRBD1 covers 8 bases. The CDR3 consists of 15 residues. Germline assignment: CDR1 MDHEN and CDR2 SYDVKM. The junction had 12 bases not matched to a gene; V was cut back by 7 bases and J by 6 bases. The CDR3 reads CASKEQGRQGDTQYF. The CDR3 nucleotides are TGTGCCAGCAAGGAGCAGGGGCGACAGGGGGATACGCAGTATTTT. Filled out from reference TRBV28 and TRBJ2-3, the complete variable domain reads DVKVTQSSRYLVKRTGEKVFLECVQDMDHENMFWYRQDPGLGLRLIYFSYDVKMKEKGDIPEGYSVSREKKERFSLILESASTNQTSMYLCASKEQGRQGDTQYFGPGTRLTVL.

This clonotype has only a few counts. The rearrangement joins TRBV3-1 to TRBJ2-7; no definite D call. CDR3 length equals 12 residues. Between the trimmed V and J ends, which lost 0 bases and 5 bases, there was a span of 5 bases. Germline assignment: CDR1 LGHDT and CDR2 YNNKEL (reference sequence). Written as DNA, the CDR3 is TGTGCCAGCAGCCAAGAGCAAGACGAGCAGTACTTC. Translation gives CASSQEQDEQYF.

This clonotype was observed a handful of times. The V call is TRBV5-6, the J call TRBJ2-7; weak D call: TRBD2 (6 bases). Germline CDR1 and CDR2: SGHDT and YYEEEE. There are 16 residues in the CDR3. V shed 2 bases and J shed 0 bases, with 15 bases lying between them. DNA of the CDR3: TGTGCCAGCAGCTTCGATTTAGCGGAACCCTCCTACGAGCAGTACTTC. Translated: CASSFDLAEPSYEQYF. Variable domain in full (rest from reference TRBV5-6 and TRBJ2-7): DAGVTQSPTHLIKTRGQQVTLRCSPKSGHDTVSWYQQALGQGPQFIFQYYEEEERQRGNFPDRFSGHQFPNYSSELNVNALLLGDSALYLCASSFDLAEPSYEQYFGPGTRLTVT.

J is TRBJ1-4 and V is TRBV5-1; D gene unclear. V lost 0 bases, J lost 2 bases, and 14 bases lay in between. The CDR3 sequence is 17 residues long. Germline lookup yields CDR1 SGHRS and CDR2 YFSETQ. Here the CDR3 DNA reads TGCGCCAGCAGCTTGGGTGAAAGAGTAAGGACTAATGAAAAACTGTTTTTT. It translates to CASSLGERVRTNEKLFF.

CDR3 sequence (DNA): TGCAGTGCTACCGACTCGGGACTCGTCGAGCAGTACTTC. Amino acid sequence: CSATDSGLVEQYF. V usage is TRBV20-1 and J usage is TRBJ2-7, with D possibly matching TRBD2 (6 bases). The germline CDR1 and CDR2 sequences are DFQATT and SNEGSKA (reference sequence). Trimming removed 4 bases at V and 6 bases at J, with 16 bases between. CDR3 size: 13 residues.

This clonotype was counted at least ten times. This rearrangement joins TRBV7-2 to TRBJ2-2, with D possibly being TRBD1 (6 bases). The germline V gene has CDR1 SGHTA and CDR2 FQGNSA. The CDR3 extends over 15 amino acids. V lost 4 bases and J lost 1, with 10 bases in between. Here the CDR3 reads CASSSRTENTGELFF. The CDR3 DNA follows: TGTGCCAGCAGCTCTAGGACAGAGAACACCGGGGAGCTGTTTTTT.

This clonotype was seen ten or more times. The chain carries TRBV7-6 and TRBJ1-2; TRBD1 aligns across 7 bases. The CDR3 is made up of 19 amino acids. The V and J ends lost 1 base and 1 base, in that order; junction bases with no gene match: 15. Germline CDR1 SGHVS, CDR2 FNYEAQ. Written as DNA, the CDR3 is TGTGCCAGCAGCTTAGTCCCCCTCGGGTCAGGGGGAATTAACTATGGCTACACCTTC. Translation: CASSLVPLGSGGINYGYTF. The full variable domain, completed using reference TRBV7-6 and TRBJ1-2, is GAGVSQSPRYKVTKRGQDVALRCDPISGHVSLYWYRQALGQGPEFLTYFNYEAQQDKSGLPNDRFSAERPEGSISTLTIQRTEQRDSAMYRCASSLVPLGSGGINYGYTFGSGTRLTVV.